Below, 20 T cell receptor beta chains from the same sample are listed, as sequenced in a study of cytomegalovirus exposure and HLA in healthy donors. The primer mix had 60 Vbeta and 13 Jbeta primers. Data came from immunoSEQ multiplex PCR; TCRdb stores just in-frame clones and leaves some out. This sample carries 200,000 or so clones, 82% of them seen once, and the ten largest clones take 0.098%. Source material: PBMCs. These receptors came from a boy younger than 10 in good health and CMV-seronegative.

This clone was observed once. The chain has TRBV7-6 and TRBJ2-1; D gene ambiguous. From germline, CDR1 is SGHVS and CDR2 FNYEAQ. The length of the CDR3 is 15 residues. V was clipped by 1 base and J by 5 bases, with 12 bases between them. The CDR3 sequence: CASSLVHSTDNEQFF. For the CDR3, the DNA is TGTGCCAGCAGCTTAGTCCACTCAACCGACAATGAGCAGTTCTTC. The variable domain in full, completed from reference TRBV7-6 and TRBJ2-1, reads GAGVSQSPRYKVTKRGQDVALRCDPISGHVSLYWYRQALGQGPEFLTYFNYEAQQDKSGLPNDRFSAERPEGSISTLTIQRTEQRDSAMYRCASSLVHSTDNEQFFGPGTRLTVL.

This clone was found a few times. The rearrangement joins TRBV9 to TRBJ2-7, with 10 bases that match TRBD1. Germline CDR1 SGDLS, CDR2 YYNGEE. V lost 4 bases and J lost 3; bases outside the gene matches: 7. CDR3 size: 15 residues. CDR3 region: CASSPRTGGNYEQYF. The CDR3 nucleotides read TGTGCCAGCAGCCCCAGGACAGGGGGTAACTACGAGCAGTACTTC.

The chain recombines TRBV6-1 with TRBJ1-1; D gene uncertain. The CDR3 has 14 amino acids. Deletions cut 3 bases from V and 4 bases from J, with 12 bases between. CDR1 and CDR2 (germline): MNHNS, SASEGT. CDR3 amino acids: CASSEEGWLTEAFF. The CDR3 nucleotides read TGTGCCAGCAGTGAGGAGGGTTGGCTCACTGAAGCTTTCTTT.

This chain links TRBV19 with TRBJ1-1, with D unclear. Germline CDR1 is LNHDA and CDR2 is SQIVND (reference sequence). V was trimmed by 2 bases and J by 6 bases, leaving 16 bases between them. CDR3 length: 15 amino acids. The CDR3 nucleotides read TGTGCCAGTAGTATATTATTTCCCGGTTCCGCTGAAGCTTTCTTT. Amino acids: CASSILFPGSAEAFF.

The chain has TRBV4-2 and TRBJ2-1; tentatively, D is TRBD2 (6 bases). The germline gives CDR1 LGHNA, CDR2 YNFKEQ. Trimming removed 3 bases from V and 4 bases from J, with 10 bases in between. This CDR3 is 14 amino acids long. The CDR3 sequence: CASSHSGGYNEQFF. The CDR3 bases are TGTGCCAGCAGCCATAGCGGTGGATACAATGAGCAGTTCTTC.

This clone was seen a single time. This chain links TRBV5-4 with TRBJ2-7, with TRBD1 matching over 10 bases. Germline CDR1 SGHNT, CDR2 YYREEE (reference sequence). CDR3 length equals 15 residues. J gave up 3 bases and V 2 bases, and 5 bases lay outside the gene matches. This CDR3 reads CASSFPGQGDYEQYF. In DNA form, the CDR3 reads TGTGCCAGCAGCTTTCCCGGACAGGGGGACTACGAGCAGTACTTC.

This rearrangement joins TRBV19 to TRBJ2-5; 10 bases align to TRBD2. V trimming: 5 bases; J trimming: 2 bases; junction bases outside the gene matches: 5. Per germline, CDR1 LNHDA and CDR2 SQIVND (reference sequence). The CDR3 loop spans 15 amino acids. The CDR3 DNA reads as TGTGCCAGTAGTCGCCTACTAGCGGGGCAAGAGACCCAGTACTTC. Amino acids: CASSRLLAGQETQYF.

Only a few counts were recorded for this clone. V and J are TRBV7-8 and TRBJ2-3, with TRBD2 matching 9 bases. The junction had 6 bases not matched to a gene; V was cut back by 3 bases and J by 2 bases. The CDR3 is 16 residues long. CDR1 is SGHVS, CDR2 FQNEAQ, per germline. The CDR3 nucleotides read TGTGCCAGCAGCTTGAAAGCGGGGGGAAACACAGATACGCAGTATTTT. This codes for CASSLKAGGNTDTQYF. Based on the CDR3 plus reference TRBV7-8 and TRBJ2-3, the full variable domain is GAGVSQSPRYKVAKRGQDVALRCDPISGHVSLFWYQQALGQGPEFLTYFQNEAQLDKSGLPSDRFFAERPEGSVSTLKIQRTQQEDSAVYLCASSLKAGGNTDTQYFGPGTRLTVL.

This sequence joins TRBV2 and TRBJ1-1; D ambiguous. Germline-derived CDR1 and CDR2 are SNHLY and FYNNEI. V lost 1 base to trimming and J lost 5 bases, with 5 bases between them. This CDR3 spans 12 amino acids. CDR3 DNA sequence: TGTGCCAGCAGTGAAGGCGGGACTGAAGCTTTCTTT. Protein sequence: CASSEGGTEAFF.

V usage is TRBV2 and J usage is TRBJ2-5, with TRBD1 identical over 7 bases. The J segment lost 8 bases and the V segment lost 6 bases, leaving 9 bases of the junction unmatched. Germline V lookup: CDR1 SNHLY, CDR2 FYNNEI. The CDR3 sequence is 13 residues long. This CDR3 is CASRDRAVGTQYF. CDR3 sequence (DNA): TGTGCCAGCAGAGACAGGGCTGTGGGTACCCAGTACTTC.

The V gene is TRBV5-1, the J gene TRBJ2-7; no clear D. V was cut by 0 bases and J by 7 bases, with 20 bases left in between. The CDR3 is 16 amino acids. CDR1 SGHRS and CDR2 YFSETQ come from the germline V gene. The CDR3 bases are TGCGCCAGCAGCTTGGCCCTGCAGAGGCCTGCTGAGGAGCAGTACTTC. This translates into CASSLALQRPAEEQYF.

J is TRBJ1-2 and V is TRBV6-5; D gene ambiguous. V shed 2 bases and J shed 4 bases, with 11 bases lying between them. Germline V gives CDR1 MNHEY, CDR2 SVGAGI. This CDR3 has 14 residues. CDR3 in amino acids: CASSYGGSLYGYTF. The CDR3 DNA reads as TGTGCCAGCAGTTACGGCGGGAGTCTCTATGGCTACACCTTC.

The genes are TRBV5-4 and TRBJ2-1; 10 bases fit TRBD1. Trimming cost V 4 bases and J 2 bases; bases outside gene matches: 9. Germline V CDR1 and CDR2: SGHNT, YYREEE (reference sequence). The CDR3 runs 17 residues. This CDR3 reads CASSPLLTGGTYNEQFF. In DNA form, the CDR3 reads TGTGCCAGCAGCCCTCTCCTGACAGGGGGCACCTACAATGAGCAGTTCTTC.

With regard to this clone: Additional DNA sequences in this sample encode the identical CDR3. V is TRBV2 and J is TRBJ1-1, with 8 bases matching TRBD1. V lost 8 bases to trimming and J lost 0 bases; unmatched junction nucleotides: 8. Germline lookup yields CDR1 SNHLY and CDR2 FYNNEI. This CDR3 is built from 15 residues. In nucleotides, the CDR3 is TGTGCCAGCCTTGGGACAGGTCGAATGAACACTGAAGCTTTCTTT. Translation: CASLGTGRMNTEAFF.

For this clone: This sample also contains other DNA sequences that code for the same CDR3. The chain combines TRBV5-6 with TRBJ1-2; 10 positions agree with TRBD1. The V gene end was trimmed by 5 bases and the J gene end by 4 bases; junction bases not matched to a gene: 5. The CDR3 is 14 amino acids. Per germline, CDR1 SGHDT and CDR2 YYEEEE. CDR3 DNA sequence: TGTGCCAGCAGTCCCTGGGACAGGGGCTATGGCTACACCTTC. Its translation: CASSPWDRGYGYTF.

The chain has TRBV2 and TRBJ1-1, with 7 bases identical to TRBD1. The CDR3 consists of 16 residues. CDR1 and CDR2 from the germline V gene are SNHLY and FYNNEI. The V and J ends lost 5 bases and 3 bases, in that order; junction bases with no gene match: 12. CDR3 in DNA: TGTGCCAGCAGTTCGAACCGTGACAGGGCCGACACTGAAGCTTTCTTT. Its translation is CASSSNRDRADTEAFF.

This chain joins TRBV9 and TRBJ2-3; possible D gene TRBD2, 5 bases. The CDR3 has 14 residues. Germline-derived CDR1 and CDR2 are SGDLS and YYNGEE. The V end was cut by 2 bases, the J end by 4 bases, with 11 bases between. The CDR3 here is CASSVSGKPDTQYF. The CDR3 DNA is TGTGCCAGCAGCGTGTCGGGGAAGCCAGATACGCAGTATTTT.

The gene calls are TRBV7-2 and TRBJ2-5, with a possible D match to TRBD2 (5 bases). This CDR3 region has 14 residues. The germline gives CDR1 SGHTA, CDR2 FQGNSA. The V and J ends lost 0 bases and 4 bases respectively, with 9 bases between them. This CDR3 reads CASSLALASETQYF. The DNA for the CDR3 is TGTGCCAGCAGCTTAGCGCTAGCCTCAGAGACCCAGTACTTC. The full variable domain, its missing parts supplied by reference TRBV7-2 and TRBJ2-5, is GAGVSQSPSNKVTEKGKDVELRCDPISGHTALYWYRQSLGQGLEFLIYFQGNSAPDKSGLPSDRFSAERTGGSVSTLTIQRTQQEDSAVYLCASSLALASETQYFGPGTRLLVL.

This sequence joins TRBV4-1 and TRBJ2-5; 10 nucleotides match TRBD1. The DNA end favors TRBJ2-7, so the J call may be wrong. There are 15 residues in the CDR3. CDR1 and CDR2 (germline): MGHRA, YSYEKL. The CDR3 DNA sequence: TGCGCCAGCAGCCAACCGGGACAGGGGAACTACGAGCAGTACTTC. It specifies CASSQPGQGNYEQYF.

The J gene is TRBJ2-7, the V gene TRBV7-9, with a weak D call TRBD2 (5 bases). The CDR3 is 16 residues long. CDR1 and CDR2 (germline): SEHNR, FQNEAQ (reference sequence). The germline V and J ends were trimmed by 5 bases and 5 bases, with 22 bases remaining between them. The CDR3 reads CASSPRTEDNRNEQYF. The CDR3, as DNA: TGTGCCAGCAGCCCCCGGACGGAGGATAATAGGAACGAGCAGTACTTC. Full variable domain (rest looked up from reference TRBV7-9 and TRBJ2-7): DTGVSQNPRHKITKRGQNVTFRCDPISEHNRLYWYRQTLGQGPEFLTYFQNEAQLEKSRLLSDRFSAERPKGSFSTLEIQRTEQGDSAMYLCASSPRTEDNRNEQYFGPGTRLTVT.